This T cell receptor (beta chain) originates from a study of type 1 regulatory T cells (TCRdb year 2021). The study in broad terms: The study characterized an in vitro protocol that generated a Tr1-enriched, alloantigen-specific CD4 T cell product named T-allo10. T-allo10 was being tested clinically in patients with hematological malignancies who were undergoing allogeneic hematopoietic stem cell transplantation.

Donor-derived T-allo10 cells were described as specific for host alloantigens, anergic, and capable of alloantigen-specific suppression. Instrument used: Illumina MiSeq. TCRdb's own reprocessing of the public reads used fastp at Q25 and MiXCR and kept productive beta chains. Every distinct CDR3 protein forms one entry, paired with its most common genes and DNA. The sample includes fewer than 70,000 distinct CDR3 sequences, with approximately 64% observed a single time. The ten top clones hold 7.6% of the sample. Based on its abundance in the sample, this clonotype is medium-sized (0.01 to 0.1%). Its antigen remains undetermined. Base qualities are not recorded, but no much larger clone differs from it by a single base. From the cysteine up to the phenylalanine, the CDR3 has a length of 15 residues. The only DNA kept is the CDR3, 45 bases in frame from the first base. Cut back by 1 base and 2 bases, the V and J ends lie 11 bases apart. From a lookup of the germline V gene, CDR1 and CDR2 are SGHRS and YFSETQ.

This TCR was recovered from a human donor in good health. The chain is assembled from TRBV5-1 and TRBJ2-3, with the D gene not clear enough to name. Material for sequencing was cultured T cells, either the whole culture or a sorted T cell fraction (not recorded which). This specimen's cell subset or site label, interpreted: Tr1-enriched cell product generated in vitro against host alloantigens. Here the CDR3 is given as CASSLSVHPTDTQYF. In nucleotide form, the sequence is TGCGCCAGCAGCTTGTCAGTTCATCCCACAGATACGCAGTATTTT.